This TCR beta chain emerged from a study of cytomegalovirus exposure and HLA in healthy donors. The study, taken as a whole, reports: In all likelihood, a cluster of highly shared sequence variants was a sequencing artifact. Other equally common chains were less clonally expanded than HLA-associated TCR beta chains, a later analysis showed. Diagnosis of cytomegalovirus status made by the classifier reportedly showed high specificity and sensitivity.

A multiplex PCR was run with 60 Vbeta primers and 13 Jbeta primers. TCRdb keeps only in-frame clones here, not all; method: immunoSEQ multiplex PCR. Of about 250,000 clones listed, 92% are singletons. On this clone: Its antigen is not known.

The CDR3 runs 11 residues. V dropped 5 bases and J dropped 8 bases, with 7 bases sitting between them. Germline-derived CDR1 and CDR2 are MGHRA and YSYEKL. The chain uses TRBV4-1 and TRBJ2-1; the D gene is possibly TRBD2 (5 bases). The sequenced material came from PBMCs. This receptor was obtained from a girl aged 2 to 9 in good health and CMV-seronegative. The CDR3 spells CASSTGDEQFF. The CDR3 DNA follows: TGCGCCAGCAGCACCGGGGATGAGCAGTTCTTC.